Shown below are 4 T cell receptor beta chains from a single sample sequenced in a study of cytomegalovirus exposure and HLA in healthy donors. The PCR ran on 60 Vbeta and 13 Jbeta primers. TCRdb's copy holds only in-frame clones and misses some; the assay was immunoSEQ multiplex PCR. The data contain roughly 72,000 clones, roughly 81% of them singletons. Sequenced sample: PBMCs. All receptors derive from a human donor in good health.

This clone was counted a few times. J is TRBJ2-1 and V is TRBV5-1; D not certain. Trimming shortened V by 4 bases and J by 0 bases, and 5 bases separated the two germline ends. This CDR3 has 13 amino acids. The V gene's germline CDR1 is SGHRS and CDR2 YFSETQ. CDR3 in amino acids: CASSPSSYNEQFF. Written as DNA, the CDR3 is TGCGCCAGCAGCCCGAGCTCCTACAATGAGCAGTTCTTC.

The J gene is TRBJ2-1, the V gene TRBV9, with 11 positions matching TRBD1. V lost 4 bases, J lost 2 bases, and 2 bases stayed unmatched. Germline CDR1 reads SGDLS; CDR2 reads YYNGEE. The CDR3 sequence is 15 residues long. The DNA of the CDR3 is TGTGCCAGCAGCCAGGGACAGGGGGCCTACAATGAGCAGTTCTTC. Its protein product is CASSQGQGAYNEQFF.

The chain recombines TRBV7-2 with TRBJ2-7, with D perhaps matching TRBD2 (6 bases). There are 14 residues in the CDR3. Germline CDR1 SGHTA, CDR2 FQGNSA. The V end was cut by 0 bases, the J end by 0 bases, with 6 bases between. Here the CDR3 DNA reads TGTGCCAGCAGCTTAGCCGGGAGCTCCTACGAGCAGTACTTC. It yields the protein CASSLAGSSYEQYF.

V and J are TRBV4-1 and TRBJ2-5, with D possibly being TRBD2 (7 bases). V lost 1 base and J 3 bases, leaving 9 bases between the germline ends. There are 14 residues in the CDR3. Germline V gene sequence: CDR1 MGHRA, CDR2 YSYEKL. DNA for the CDR3: TGCGCCAGCAGCCAAGGGGAGGGGGAAGAGACCCAGTACTTC. Amino acids: CASSQGEGEETQYF.